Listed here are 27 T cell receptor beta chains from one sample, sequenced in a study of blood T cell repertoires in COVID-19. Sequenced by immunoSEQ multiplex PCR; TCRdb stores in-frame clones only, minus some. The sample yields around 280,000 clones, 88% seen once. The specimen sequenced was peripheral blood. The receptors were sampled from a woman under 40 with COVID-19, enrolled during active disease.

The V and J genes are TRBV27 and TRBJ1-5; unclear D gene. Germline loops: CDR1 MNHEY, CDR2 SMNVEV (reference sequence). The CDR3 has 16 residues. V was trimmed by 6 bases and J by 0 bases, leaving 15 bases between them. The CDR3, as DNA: TGTGCCAGCAGCCGAAGCTCACGGTATAGCAATCAGCCCCAGCATTTT. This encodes CASSRSSRYSNQPQHF.

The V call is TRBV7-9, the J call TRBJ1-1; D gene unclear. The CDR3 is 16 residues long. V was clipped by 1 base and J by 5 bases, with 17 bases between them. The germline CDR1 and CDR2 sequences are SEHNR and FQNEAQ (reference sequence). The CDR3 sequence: CASSLDRGSGITEAFF. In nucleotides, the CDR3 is TGTGCCAGCAGCTTAGATCGGGGATCAGGAATAACTGAAGCTTTCTTT.

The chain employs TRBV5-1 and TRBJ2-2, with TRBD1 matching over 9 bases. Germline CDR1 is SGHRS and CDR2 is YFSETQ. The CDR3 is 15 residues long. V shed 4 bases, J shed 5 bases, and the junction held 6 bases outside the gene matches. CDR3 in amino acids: CASSRDRVGTGELFF. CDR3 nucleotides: TGCGCCAGCAGCAGGGACAGGGTTGGAACCGGGGAGCTGTTTTTT. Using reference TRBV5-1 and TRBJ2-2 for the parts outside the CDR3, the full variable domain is KAGVTQTPRYLIKTRGQQVTLSCSPISGHRSVSWYQQTPGQGLQFLFEYFSETQRNKGNFPGRFSGRQFSNSRSEMNVSTLELGDSALYLCASSRDRVGTGELFFGEGSRLTVL.

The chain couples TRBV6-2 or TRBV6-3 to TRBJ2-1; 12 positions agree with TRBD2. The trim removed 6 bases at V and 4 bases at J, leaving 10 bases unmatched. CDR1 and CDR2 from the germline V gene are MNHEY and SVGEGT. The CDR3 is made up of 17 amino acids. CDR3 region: CASRYQTGTSGYNEQFF. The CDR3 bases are TGTGCCAGCAGATACCAGACCGGGACTAGCGGGTACAATGAGCAGTTCTTC.

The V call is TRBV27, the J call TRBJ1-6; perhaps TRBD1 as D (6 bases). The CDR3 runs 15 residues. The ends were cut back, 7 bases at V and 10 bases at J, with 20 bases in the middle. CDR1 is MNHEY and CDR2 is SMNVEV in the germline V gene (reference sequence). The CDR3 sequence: CASTRRGGRGSPLHF. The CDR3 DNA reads TGTGCCAGCACTCGAAGGGGGGGCCGGGGCTCACCCCTCCACTTT.

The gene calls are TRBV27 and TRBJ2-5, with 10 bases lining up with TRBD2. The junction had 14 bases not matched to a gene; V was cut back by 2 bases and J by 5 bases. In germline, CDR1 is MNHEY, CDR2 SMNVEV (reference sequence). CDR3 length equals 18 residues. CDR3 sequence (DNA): TGTGCCAGCAGTTTAATCGGCGGAGTAGCGGGAGGATGGGAGACCCAGTACTTC. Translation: CASSLIGGVAGGWETQYF.

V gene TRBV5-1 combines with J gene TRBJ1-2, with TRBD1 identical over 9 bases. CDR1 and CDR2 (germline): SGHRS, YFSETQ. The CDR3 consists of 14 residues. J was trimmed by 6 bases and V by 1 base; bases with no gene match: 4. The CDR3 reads CASSLTGGAHGYTF. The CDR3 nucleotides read TGCGCCAGCAGCTTGACAGGGGGCGCCCATGGCTACACCTTC.

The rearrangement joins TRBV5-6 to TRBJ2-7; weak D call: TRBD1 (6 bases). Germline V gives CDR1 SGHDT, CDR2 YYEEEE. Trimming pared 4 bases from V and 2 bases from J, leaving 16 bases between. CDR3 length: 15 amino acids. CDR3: CASSRQATGPYEQYF. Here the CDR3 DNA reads TGTGCCAGCAGCCGACAAGCGACAGGCCCCTACGAGCAGTACTTC.

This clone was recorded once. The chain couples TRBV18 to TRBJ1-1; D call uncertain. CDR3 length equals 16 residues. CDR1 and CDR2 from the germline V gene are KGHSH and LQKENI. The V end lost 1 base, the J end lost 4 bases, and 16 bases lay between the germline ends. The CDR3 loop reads CASSPQRQVFGTEAFF. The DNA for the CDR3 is TGTGCCAGCTCACCACAGAGACAAGTTTTTGGCACTGAAGCTTTCTTT. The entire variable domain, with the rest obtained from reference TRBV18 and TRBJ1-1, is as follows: NAGVMQNPRHLVRRRGQEARLRCSPMKGHSHVYWYRQLPEEGLKFMVYLQKENIIDESGMPKERFSAEFPKEGPSILRIQQVVRGDSAAYFCASSPQRQVFGTEAFFGQGTRLTVV.

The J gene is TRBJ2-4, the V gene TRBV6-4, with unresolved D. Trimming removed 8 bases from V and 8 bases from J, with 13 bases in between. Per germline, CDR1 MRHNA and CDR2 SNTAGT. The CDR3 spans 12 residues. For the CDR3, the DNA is TGTGCCAGCTTCACTCGGAGTGACATTCAGTACTTC. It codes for CASFTRSDIQYF.

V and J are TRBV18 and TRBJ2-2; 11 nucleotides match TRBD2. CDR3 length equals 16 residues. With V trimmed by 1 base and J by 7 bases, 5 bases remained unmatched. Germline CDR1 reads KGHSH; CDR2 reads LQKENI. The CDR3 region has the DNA TGTGCCAGCTCACCACTTACTAGCGGGAGAAGCGGGGAGCTGTTTTTT. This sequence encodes CASSPLTSGRSGELFF.

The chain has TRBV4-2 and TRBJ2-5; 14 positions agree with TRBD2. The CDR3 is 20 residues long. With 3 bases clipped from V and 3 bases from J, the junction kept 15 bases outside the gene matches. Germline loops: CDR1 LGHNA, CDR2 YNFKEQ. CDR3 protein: CASSQSRGTSGRGREETQYF. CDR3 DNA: TGTGCCAGCAGCCAGTCCCGGGGGACTAGCGGGAGAGGTAGGGAAGAGACCCAGTACTTC.

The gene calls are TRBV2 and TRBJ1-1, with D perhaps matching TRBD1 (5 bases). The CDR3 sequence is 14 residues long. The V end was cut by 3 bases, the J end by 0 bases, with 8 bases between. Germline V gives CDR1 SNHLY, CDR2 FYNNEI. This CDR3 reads CASSDRVMNTEAFF. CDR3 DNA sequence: TGTGCCAGCAGTGACAGGGTGATGAACACTGAAGCTTTCTTT.

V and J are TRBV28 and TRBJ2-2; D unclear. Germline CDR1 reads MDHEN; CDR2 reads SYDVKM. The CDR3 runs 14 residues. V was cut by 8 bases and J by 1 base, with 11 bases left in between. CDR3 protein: CASLNGGNTGELFF. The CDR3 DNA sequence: TGTGCCAGCCTTAACGGTGGGAACACCGGGGAGCTGTTTTTT. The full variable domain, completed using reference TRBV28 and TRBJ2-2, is DVKVTQSSRYLVKRTGEKVFLECVQDMDHENMFWYRQDPGLGLRLIYFSYDVKMKEKGDIPEGYSVSREKKERFSLILESASTNQTSMYLCASLNGGNTGELFFGEGSRLTVL.

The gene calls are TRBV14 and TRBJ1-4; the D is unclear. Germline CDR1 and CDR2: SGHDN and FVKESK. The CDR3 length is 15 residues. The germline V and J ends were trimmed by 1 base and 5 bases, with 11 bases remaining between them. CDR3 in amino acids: CASSQVEGGNEKLFF. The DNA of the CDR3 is TGTGCCAGCAGCCAAGTCGAGGGTGGGAATGAAAAACTGTTTTTT.

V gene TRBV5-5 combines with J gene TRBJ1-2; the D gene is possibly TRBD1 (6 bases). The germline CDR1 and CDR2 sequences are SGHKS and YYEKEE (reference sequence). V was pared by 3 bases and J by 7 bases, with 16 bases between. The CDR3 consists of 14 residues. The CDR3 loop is CASSSRQDHVGYTF. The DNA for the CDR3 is TGTGCCAGCAGCTCTAGACAGGATCATGTTGGCTACACCTTC.

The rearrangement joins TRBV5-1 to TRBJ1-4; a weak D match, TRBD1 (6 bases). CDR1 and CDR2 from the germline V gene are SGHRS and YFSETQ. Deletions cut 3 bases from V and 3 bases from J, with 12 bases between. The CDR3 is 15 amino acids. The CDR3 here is CASSSGAAANEKLFF. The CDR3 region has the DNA TGCGCCAGCAGCTCAGGGGCGGCGGCTAATGAAAAACTGTTTTTT.

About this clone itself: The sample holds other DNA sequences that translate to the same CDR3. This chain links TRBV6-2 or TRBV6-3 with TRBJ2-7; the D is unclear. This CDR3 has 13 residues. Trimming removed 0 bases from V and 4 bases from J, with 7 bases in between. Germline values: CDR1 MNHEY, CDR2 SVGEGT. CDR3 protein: CASSYSLRYEQYF. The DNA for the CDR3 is TGTGCCAGCAGTTACTCTCTCCGTTACGAGCAGTACTTC.

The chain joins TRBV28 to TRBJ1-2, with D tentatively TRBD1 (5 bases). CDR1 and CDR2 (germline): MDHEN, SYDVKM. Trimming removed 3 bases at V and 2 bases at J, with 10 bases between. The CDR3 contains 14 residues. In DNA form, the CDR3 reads TGTGCCAGCAGTTTCAGGGATACAAACTATGGCTACACCTTC. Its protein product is CASSFRDTNYGYTF.

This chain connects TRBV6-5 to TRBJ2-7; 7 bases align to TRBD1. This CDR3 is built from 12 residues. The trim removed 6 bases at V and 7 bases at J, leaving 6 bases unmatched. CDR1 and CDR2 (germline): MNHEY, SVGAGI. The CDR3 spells CASSRDSGEQYF. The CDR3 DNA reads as TGTGCCAGCAGCCGGGACAGTGGAGAGCAGTACTTC.

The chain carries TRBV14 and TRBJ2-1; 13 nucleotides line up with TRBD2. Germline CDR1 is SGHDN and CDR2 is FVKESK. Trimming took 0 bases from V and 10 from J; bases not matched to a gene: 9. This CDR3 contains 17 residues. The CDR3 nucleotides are TGTGCCAGCAGCCAAGAGGTGGGACTAGCGGGGTCTGGGGAGCAGTTCTTC. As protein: CASSQEVGLAGSGEQFF. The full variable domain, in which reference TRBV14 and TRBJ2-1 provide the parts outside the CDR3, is EAGVTQFPSHSVIEKGQTVTLRCDPISGHDNLYWYRRVMGKEIKFLLHFVKESKQDESGMPNNRFLAERTGGTYSTLKVQPAELEDSGVYFCASSQEVGLAGSGEQFFGPGTRLTVL.

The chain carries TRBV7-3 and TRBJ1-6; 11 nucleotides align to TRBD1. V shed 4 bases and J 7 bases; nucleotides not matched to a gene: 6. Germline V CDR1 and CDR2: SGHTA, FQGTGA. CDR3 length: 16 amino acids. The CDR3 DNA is TGTGCCAGCAGCTCCATGGACAGGGGGCGGAATTCACCCCTCCACTTT. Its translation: CASSSMDRGRNSPLHF. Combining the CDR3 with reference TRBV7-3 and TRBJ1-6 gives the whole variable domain GAGVSQTPSNKVTEKGKYVELRCDPISGHTALYWYRQSLGQGPEFLIYFQGTGAADDSGLPNDRFFAVRPEGSVSTLKIQRTERGDSAVYLCASSSMDRGRNSPLHFGNGTRLTVT.

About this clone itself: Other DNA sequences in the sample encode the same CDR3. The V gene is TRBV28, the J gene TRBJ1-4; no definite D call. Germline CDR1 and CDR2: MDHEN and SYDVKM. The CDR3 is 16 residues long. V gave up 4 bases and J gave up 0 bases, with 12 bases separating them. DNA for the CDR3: TGTGCCAGCAGTTCCCCAGGAAGAGCAACTAATGAAAAACTGTTTTTT. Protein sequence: CASSSPGRATNEKLFF. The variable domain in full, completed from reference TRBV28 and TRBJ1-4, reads DVKVTQSSRYLVKRTGEKVFLECVQDMDHENMFWYRQDPGLGLRLIYFSYDVKMKEKGDIPEGYSVSREKKERFSLILESASTNQTSMYLCASSSPGRATNEKLFFGSGTQLSVL.

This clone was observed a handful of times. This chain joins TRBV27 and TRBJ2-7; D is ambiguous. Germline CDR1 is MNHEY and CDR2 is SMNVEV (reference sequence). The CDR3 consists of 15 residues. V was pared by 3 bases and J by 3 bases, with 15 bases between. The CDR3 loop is CASSFDYGGFYEQYF. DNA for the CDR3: TGTGCCAGCAGTTTTGATTATGGCGGTTTCTACGAGCAGTACTTC.

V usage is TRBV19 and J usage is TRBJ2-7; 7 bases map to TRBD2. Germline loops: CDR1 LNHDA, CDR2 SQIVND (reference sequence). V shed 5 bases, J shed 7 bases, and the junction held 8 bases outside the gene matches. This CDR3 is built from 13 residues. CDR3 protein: CASSVGLVWEQYF. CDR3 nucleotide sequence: TGTGCCAGTAGTGTCGGACTAGTGTGGGAGCAGTACTTC.

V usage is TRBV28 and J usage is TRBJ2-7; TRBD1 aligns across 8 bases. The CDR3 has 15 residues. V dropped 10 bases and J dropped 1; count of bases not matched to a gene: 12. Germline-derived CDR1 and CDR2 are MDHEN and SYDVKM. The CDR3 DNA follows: TGTGCCACCGGAAGGGACGGGACAGGTTCCTACGAGCAGTACTTC. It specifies CATGRDGTGSYEQYF. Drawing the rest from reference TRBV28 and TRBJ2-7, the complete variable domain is DVKVTQSSRYLVKRTGEKVFLECVQDMDHENMFWYRQDPGLGLRLIYFSYDVKMKEKGDIPEGYSVSREKKERFSLILESASTNQTSMYLCATGRDGTGSYEQYFGPGTRLTVT.

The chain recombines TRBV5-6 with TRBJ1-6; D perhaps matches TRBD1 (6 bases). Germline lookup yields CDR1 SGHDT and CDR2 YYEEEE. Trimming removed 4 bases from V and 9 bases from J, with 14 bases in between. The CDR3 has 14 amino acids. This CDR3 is CASSGGASASPLHF. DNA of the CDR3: TGTGCCAGCAGCGGGGGCGCGTCCGCTTCACCCCTCCACTTT.